This T cell receptor (beta chain) was captured in a study of blood T cell repertoires in COVID-19. Study details: The United States, Italy and Spain were the sources of the acute and convalescent COVID-19 samples. PBMCs, B-cell-depleted T cells, or T cells were the source of the cDNA or gDNA that made up the material.

Original handling: Scientists estimated how many nucleated cells there were by amplifying reference gene primers. Profiled with immunoSEQ multiplex PCR; TCRdb holds only in-frame clones, not every one. That table furnishes V, J and clone size, whereas the DNA furnished D and trimming. The sample comprises more than 90,000 clones, roughly 85% of which are singletons, and approximately 1.5% rests with the top ten. The CDR3 is made up of 15 amino acids. Per germline, CDR1 SGHNT and CDR2 YYREEE (reference sequence). Trimming took 3 bases from V and 5 from J; bases not matched to a gene: 6. The TCR was taken from a man aged 35 to 55 with acute or convalescent COVID-19. Sequencing was done on a sample of peripheral blood. The gene calls are TRBV5-4 and TRBJ2-5, with 11 bases lining up with TRBD1. The CDR3 region is CASSSGQGARETQYF. For the CDR3, the DNA is TGTGCCAGCAGCTCTGGACAGGGGGCGAGGGAGACCCAGTACTTC.